This T cell receptor (beta chain) emerged from a study of PD-1 blockade in mismatch repair-deficient tumors. As for the study in general: Enrolled about 2013-2017, patients had progressing, pretreated mismatch repair-deficient cancers of around twelve types.

Clones were read by immunoSEQ multiplex PCR, and TCRdb kept only the in-frame ones, dropping some. The sample has approximately 120,000 clones; 86% are singletons. Unmatched junction bases numbered 7, after V lost 6 bases and J lost 4 bases. Germline CDR1 and CDR2: MNHEY and SVGAGI. The CDR3 spans 15 residues. Study results and caveats: After pembrolizumab, tumor-resident clones rose rapidly, then generally contracted before radiologic responses.

Mismatch repair deficiency was confirmed in all patients, by PCR or immunohistochemistry. TCRs were sequenced from a few patients responding to pembrolizumab. On this clone itself: Its target is unknown.

This clonotype was sampled from an adult with mismatch repair-deficient cancer. Sequences were derived from peripheral blood, sampled 44 weeks after starting pembrolizumab. V usage is TRBV6-5 and J usage is TRBJ2-1, with 9 nucleotides matching TRBD2. This CDR3 reads CASRPGLASYNEQFF. In DNA form, the CDR3 reads TGTGCCAGCAGACCTGGACTAGCGAGTTACAATGAGCAGTTCTTC.